This paragraph reports one T cell receptor beta chain. Its target is not known. Trimming shortened V by 10 bases and J by 2 bases, and 11 bases separated the two germline ends. Per germline, CDR1 SNHLY and CDR2 FYNNEI. This CDR3 is built from 12 residues. These data are taken from a study of T cell responses to AZD1222 COVID-19 vaccine. Findings and limits, study-wide: Vaccination with two AZD1222 doses was followed by a rise in Spike-specific TCR breadth and depth. Baseline serology detected seropositivity in only 6 or 7 AZD1222 recipients. Clonal diversity may have been underestimated, and the donors were mostly white British, with more females than males.

Repertoires were generated with immunoSEQ multiplex PCR, while TCRdb's copy carries only in-frame clones and drops some. The data hold about 140,000 clones, with about 91% observed a single time. V is TRBV2 and J is TRBJ1-2; possibly TRBD1 for D (5 bases). The origin of this receptor is an adult in good health. This specimen consisted of peripheral blood, obtained on day 0 of AZD1222 vaccination. The CDR3 DNA reads as TGTGCCACTGGCTGGGGGAACTATGGCTACACCTTC. Amino acids: CATGWGNYGYTF.